The subject of this entry is one T cell receptor beta chain. The sample originates from a study of blood T cells in healthy people across ages. Primers used in a second PCR of about 6 to 11 cycles were a sample-barcoded 5' primer and a J-beta primer mix. MiXCR was run by TCRdb on the 5' RACE reads, yielding one entry per CDR3 protein. The sample lists more than 700,000 distinct CDR3 sequences, less than 70% seen once, with around 41% in the top ten. The sequenced material came from blood. This clonotype was sampled from a man aged 80 or over in good health.

The chain's CDR3 is CASRPGLEYSYNEQFF. CDR3 DNA sequence: TGTGCCAGCAGGCCGGGACTAGAATATTCCTACAATGAGCAGTTCTTC. This chain connects TRBV12-3 or TRBV12-4 to TRBJ2-1, with 8 bases matching TRBD2. The CDR3 runs 16 residues. The trim removed 6 bases at V and 1 base at J, leaving 8 bases unmatched.